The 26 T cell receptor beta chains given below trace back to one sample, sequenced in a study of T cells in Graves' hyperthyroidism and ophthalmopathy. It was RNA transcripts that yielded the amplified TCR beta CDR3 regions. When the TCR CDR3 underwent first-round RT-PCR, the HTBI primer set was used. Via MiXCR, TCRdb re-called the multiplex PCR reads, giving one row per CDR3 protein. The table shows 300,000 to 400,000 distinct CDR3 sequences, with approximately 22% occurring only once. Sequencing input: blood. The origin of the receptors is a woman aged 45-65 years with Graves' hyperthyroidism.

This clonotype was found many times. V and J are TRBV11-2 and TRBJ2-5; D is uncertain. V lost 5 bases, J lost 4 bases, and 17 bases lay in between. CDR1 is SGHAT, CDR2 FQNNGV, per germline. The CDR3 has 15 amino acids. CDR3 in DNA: TGTGCCAGCAGCGGCATTAAAAGGGATGTAGAGACCCAGTACTTC. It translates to CASSGIKRDVETQYF.

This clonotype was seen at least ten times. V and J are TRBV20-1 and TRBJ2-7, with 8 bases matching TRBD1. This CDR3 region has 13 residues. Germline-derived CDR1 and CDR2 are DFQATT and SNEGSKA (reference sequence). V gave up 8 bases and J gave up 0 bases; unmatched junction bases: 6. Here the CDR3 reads CSTPDRGSYEQYF. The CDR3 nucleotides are TGCAGTACCCCAGACAGGGGCTCCTACGAGCAGTACTTC.

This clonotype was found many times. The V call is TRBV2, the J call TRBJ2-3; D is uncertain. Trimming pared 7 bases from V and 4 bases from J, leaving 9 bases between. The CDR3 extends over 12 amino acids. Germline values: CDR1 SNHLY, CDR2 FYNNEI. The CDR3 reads CASIRSSDTQYF. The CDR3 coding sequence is TGTGCCAGCATACGGTCCTCAGATACGCAGTATTTT.

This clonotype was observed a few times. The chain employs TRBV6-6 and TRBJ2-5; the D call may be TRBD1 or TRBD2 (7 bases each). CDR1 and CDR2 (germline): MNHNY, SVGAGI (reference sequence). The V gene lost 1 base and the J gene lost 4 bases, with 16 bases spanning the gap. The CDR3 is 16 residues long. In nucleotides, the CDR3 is TGTGCCAGCAGTTACTACCGACAGGGAGGGAGAGAGACCCAGTACTTC. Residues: CASSYYRQGGRETQYF.

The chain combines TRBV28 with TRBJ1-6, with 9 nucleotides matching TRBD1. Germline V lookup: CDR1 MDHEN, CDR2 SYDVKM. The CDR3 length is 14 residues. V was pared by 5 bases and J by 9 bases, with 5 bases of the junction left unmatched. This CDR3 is CASSPGDRVSPLHF. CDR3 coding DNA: TGTGCCAGCAGTCCTGGGGACAGGGTTTCACCCCTCCACTTT.

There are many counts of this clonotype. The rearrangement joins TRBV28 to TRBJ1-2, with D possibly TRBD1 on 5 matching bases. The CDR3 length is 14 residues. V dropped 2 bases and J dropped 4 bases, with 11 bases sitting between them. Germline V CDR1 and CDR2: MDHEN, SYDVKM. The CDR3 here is CASSLIGGGYGYTF. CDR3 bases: TGTGCCAGCAGTTTAATCGGGGGAGGCTATGGCTACACCTTC.

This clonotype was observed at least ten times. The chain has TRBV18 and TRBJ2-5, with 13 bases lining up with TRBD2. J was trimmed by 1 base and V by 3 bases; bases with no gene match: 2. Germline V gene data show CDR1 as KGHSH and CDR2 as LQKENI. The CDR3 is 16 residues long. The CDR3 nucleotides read TGTGCCAGCTCACCGAGACTAGCGGGGGGCCAAGAGACCCAGTACTTC. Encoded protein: CASSPRLAGGQETQYF.

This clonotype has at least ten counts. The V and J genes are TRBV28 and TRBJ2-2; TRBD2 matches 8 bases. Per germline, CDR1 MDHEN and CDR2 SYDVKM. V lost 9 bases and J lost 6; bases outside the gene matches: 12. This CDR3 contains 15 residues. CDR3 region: CASRTGGASSGELFF. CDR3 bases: TGTGCCAGTAGAACCGGGGGGGCATCTTCCGGGGAGCTGTTTTTT.

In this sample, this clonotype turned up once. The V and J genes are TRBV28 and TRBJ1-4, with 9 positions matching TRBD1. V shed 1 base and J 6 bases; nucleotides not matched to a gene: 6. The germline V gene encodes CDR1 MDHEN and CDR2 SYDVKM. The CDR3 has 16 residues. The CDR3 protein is CASSLLRDRVDEKLFF. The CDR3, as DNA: TGTGCCAGCAGTTTATTGAGGGACAGGGTGGATGAAAAACTGTTTTTT.

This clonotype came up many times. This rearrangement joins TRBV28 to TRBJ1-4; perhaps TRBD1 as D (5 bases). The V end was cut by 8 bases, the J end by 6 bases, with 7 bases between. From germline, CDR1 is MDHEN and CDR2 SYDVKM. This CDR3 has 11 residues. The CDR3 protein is CASQGDEKLFF. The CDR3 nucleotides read TGTGCCAGCCAGGGAGATGAAAAACTGTTTTTT.

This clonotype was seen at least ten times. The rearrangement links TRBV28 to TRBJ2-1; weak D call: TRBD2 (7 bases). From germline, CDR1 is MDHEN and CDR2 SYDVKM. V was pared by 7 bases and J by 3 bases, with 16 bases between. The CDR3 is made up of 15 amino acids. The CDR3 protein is CASTRLGGRYNEQFF. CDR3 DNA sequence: TGTGCCAGCACTCGACTCGGGGGGCGCTACAATGAGCAGTTCTTC.

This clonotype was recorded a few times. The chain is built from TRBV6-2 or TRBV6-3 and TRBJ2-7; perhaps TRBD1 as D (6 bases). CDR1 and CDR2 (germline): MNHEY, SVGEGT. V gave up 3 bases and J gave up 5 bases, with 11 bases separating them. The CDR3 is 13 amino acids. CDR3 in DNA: TGTGCCAGCAGTTATCAGGGGATTAACGAGCAGTACTTC. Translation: CASSYQGINEQYF.

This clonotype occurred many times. CDR3 loop: CASSLRTGIHNEQFF. For the CDR3, the DNA is TGTGCCAGCAGTTTACGGACAGGGATCCACAATGAGCAGTTCTTC. The V gene is TRBV28, the J gene TRBJ2-1; 8 positions match TRBD1. Losses at the gene ends were 2 bases for V and 5 bases for J; bases not matched to a gene: 5. Germline lookup yields CDR1 MDHEN and CDR2 SYDVKM. This CDR3 contains 15 residues.

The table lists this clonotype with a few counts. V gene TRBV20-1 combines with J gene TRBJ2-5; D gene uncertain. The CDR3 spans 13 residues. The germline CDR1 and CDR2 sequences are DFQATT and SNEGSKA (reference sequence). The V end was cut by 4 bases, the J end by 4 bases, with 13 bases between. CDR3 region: CSAKRATRETQYF. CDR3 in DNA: TGCAGTGCTAAACGGGCAACTCGAGAGACCCAGTACTTC.

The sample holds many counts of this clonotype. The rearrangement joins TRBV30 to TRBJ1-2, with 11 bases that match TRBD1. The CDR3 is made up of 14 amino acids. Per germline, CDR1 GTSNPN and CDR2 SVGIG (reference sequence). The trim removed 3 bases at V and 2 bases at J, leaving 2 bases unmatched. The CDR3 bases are TGTGCCTGGAGCCGGGACAGGGGGAACTATGGCTACACCTTC. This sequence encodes CAWSRDRGNYGYTF.

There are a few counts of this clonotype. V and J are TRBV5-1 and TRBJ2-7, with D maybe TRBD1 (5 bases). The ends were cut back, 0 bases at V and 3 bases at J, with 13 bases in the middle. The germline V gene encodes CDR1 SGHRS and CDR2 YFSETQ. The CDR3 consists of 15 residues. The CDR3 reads CASSLVARDHYEQYF. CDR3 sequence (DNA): TGCGCCAGCAGCTTGGTTGCCAGGGATCACTACGAGCAGTACTTC. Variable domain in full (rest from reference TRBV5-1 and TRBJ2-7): KAGVTQTPRYLIKTRGQQVTLSCSPISGHRSVSWYQQTPGQGLQFLFEYFSETQRNKGNFPGRFSGRQFSNSRSEMNVSTLELGDSALYLCASSLVARDHYEQYFGPGTRLTVT.

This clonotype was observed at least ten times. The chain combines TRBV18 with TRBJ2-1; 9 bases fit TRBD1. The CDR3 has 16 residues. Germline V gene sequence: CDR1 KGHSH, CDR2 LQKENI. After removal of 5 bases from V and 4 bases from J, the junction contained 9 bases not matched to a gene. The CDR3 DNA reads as TGTGCCAGCTCATCTTCACGGGACAGGGTGTACAATGAGCAGTTCTTC. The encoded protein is CASSSSRDRVYNEQFF.

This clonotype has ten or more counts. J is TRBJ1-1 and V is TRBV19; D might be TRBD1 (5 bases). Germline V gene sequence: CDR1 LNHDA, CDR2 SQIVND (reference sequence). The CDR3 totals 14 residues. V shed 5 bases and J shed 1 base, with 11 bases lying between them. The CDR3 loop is CASSAGTGNTEAFF. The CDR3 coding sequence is TGTGCCAGTAGTGCCGGGACGGGGAACACTGAAGCTTTCTTT. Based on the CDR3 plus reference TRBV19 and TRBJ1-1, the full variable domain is DGGITQSPKYLFRKEGQNVTLSCEQNLNHDAMYWYRQDPGQGLRLIYYSQIVNDFQKGDIAEGYSVSREKKESFPLTVTSAQKNPTAFYLCASSAGTGNTEAFFGQGTRLTVV.

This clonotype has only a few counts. CDR3 sequence reads: CASTWSSAPATNEKLFF. The CDR3 nucleotides are TGTGCCAGCACGTGGAGCTCCGCCCCTGCAACTAATGAAAAACTGTTTTTT. This chain uses TRBV6-1 with TRBJ1-4; D call uncertain. Germline-derived CDR1 and CDR2 are MNHNS and SASEGT. The V end lost 7 bases, the J end lost 0 bases, and 18 bases lay between the germline ends. The CDR3 contains 17 residues.

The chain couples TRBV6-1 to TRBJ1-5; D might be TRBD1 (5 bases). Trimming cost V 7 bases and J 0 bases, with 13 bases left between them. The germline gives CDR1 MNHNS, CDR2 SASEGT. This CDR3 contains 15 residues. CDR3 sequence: CASTNYRTSNQPQHF. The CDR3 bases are TGTGCCAGCACCAACTACAGGACTAGCAATCAGCCCCAGCATTTT.

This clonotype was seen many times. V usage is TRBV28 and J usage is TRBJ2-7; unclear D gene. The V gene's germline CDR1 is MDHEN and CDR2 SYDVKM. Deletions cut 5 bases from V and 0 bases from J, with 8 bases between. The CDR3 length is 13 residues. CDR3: CASSTGPSYEQYF. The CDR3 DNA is TGTGCCAGCAGTACGGGTCCCTCCTACGAGCAGTACTTC.

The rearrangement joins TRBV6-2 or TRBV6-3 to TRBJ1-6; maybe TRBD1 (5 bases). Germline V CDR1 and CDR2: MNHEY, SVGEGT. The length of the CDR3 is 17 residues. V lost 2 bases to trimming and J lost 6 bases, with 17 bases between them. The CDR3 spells CASSYRGAKVANSPLHF. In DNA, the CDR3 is TGTGCCAGCAGTTACCGAGGGGCTAAAGTCGCTAATTCACCCCTCCACTTT.

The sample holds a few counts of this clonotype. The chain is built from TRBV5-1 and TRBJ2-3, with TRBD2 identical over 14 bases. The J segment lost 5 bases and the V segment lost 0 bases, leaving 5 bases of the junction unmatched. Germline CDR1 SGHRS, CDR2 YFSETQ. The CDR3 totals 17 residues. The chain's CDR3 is CASSLAGGLAGVDTQYF. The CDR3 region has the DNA TGCGCCAGCAGCTTGGCCGGGGGACTAGCGGGAGTAGATACGCAGTATTTT.

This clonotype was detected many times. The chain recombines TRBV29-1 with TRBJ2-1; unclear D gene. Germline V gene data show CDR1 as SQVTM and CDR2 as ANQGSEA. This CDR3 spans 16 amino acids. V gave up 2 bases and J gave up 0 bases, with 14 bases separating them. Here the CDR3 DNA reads TGCAGCGTTGAATCCCCTGAGCGTAGCTCCTACAATGAGCAGTTCTTC. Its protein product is CSVESPERSSYNEQFF.

The CDR3 nucleotides read TGTGCCAGCAGTTGGACCCGGGGTCTCGGGGCTTTCTTT. Its translation: CASSWTRGLGAFF. The rearrangement uses TRBV28 and TRBJ1-1; D is unclear. The CDR3 loop spans 13 amino acids. From germline, CDR1 is MDHEN and CDR2 SYDVKM. Trimming took 4 bases from V and 11 from J, leaving 17 bases between them.

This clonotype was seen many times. The chain's CDR3 is CASSQDPDRANTEAFF. The CDR3 region has the DNA TGTGCCAGCAGCCAAGATCCGGACAGGGCGAACACTGAAGCTTTCTTT. The rearrangement uses TRBV4-2 and TRBJ1-1; TRBD1 matches 8 bases. CDR3 length: 16 residues. Germline values: CDR1 LGHNA, CDR2 YNFKEQ. After removal of 0 bases from V and 1 base from J, the junction contained 4 bases not matched to a gene.